This is a list of T cell receptor beta chains from one sample in a study of blood T cell repertoires in COVID-19. Repertoires were generated with immunoSEQ multiplex PCR, while TCRdb's copy carries only in-frame clones and drops some. The data hold 65,000 or so clones, with roughly 79% observed a single time. Material for sequencing was peripheral blood. These TCRs come from a man aged 55 to 70 with acute or convalescent COVID-19. CDR3s include the opening cysteine and the closing phenylalanine or tryptophan. The order of the fields is D gene, clone size, V gene, J gene, CDR3 protein, CDR3 DNA. The D gene is left open where the match is weak. Rows give clone size only sometimes, using once, few, many, or a class for an expanded clone.

.	.	TRBV9	TRBJ2-1	CASSVGSSNEQFF	TGTGCCAGCAGCGTTGGTAGTAGCAATGAGCAGTTCTTC
TRBD2	once	TRBV11-2	TRBJ2-5	CASSSSGGTRETQYF	TGTGCCAGCAGCTCTAGCGGGGGGACGAGGGAGACCCAGTACTTC
TRBD1	.	TRBV11-3	TRBJ2-2	CASSRAGGNAGELFF	TGTGCCAGCAGCCGTGCAGGGGGTAACGCCGGGGAGCTGTTTTTT
.	.	TRBV6-1	TRBJ1-1	CASSETQRNTEAFF	TGTGCCAGCAGTGAAACACAGAGGAACACTGAAGCTTTCTTT
TRBD1	.	TRBV18	TRBJ2-2	CASSPDRVGPGELFF	TGTGCCAGCTCACCAGACAGGGTCGGGCCCGGGGAGCTGTTTTTT
.	.	TRBV5-5	TRBJ1-2	CASSLGGQNYGYTF	TGTGCCAGCAGCTTGGGAGGACAGAACTATGGCTACACCTTC
.	.	TRBV2	TRBJ1-2	CASLGQFYGYTF	TGTGCCAGCCTTGGCCAGTTCTATGGCTACACCTTC
TRBD1	.	TRBV6-5	TRBJ1-5	CASSYSGTAKQPQHF	TGTGCCAGCAGTTACTCTGGGACAGCGAAGCAGCCCCAGCATTTT
TRBD1	once	TRBV19	TRBJ1-1	CASYRGGWGTEAFF	TGTGCCAGTTACAGGGGAGGCTGGGGCACTGAAGCTTTCTTT
.	.	TRBV2	TRBJ1-6	CASIQGPYNSPLHF	TGTGCCAGCATACAGGGACCCTATAATTCACCCCTCCACTTT
.	few	TRBV10-2	TRBJ1-2	CASSEAGNYGYTF	TGCGCCAGCAGTGAGGCAGGGAACTATGGCTACACCTTC
.	.	TRBV6-5	TRBJ1-1	CASSYRPDWNTEAFF	TGTGCCAGCAGCTATCGCCCAGACTGGAACACTGAAGCTTTCTTT
.	.	TRBV2	TRBJ2-2	CASSWGAGELFF	TGTGCCAGCAGTTGGGGGGCCGGGGAGCTGTTTTTT
TRBD2	.	TRBV30	TRBJ2-6	CAVYAGVINSGANVLTF	TGTGCCGTTTATGCGGGGGTGATAAACTCTGGGGCCAACGTCCTGACTTTC
.	.	TRBV19	TRBJ2-6	CASSLGYSGANVLTF	TGTGCCAGTAGTTTGGGCTACTCTGGGGCCAACGTCCTGACTTTC
TRBD2	.	TRBV7-9	TRBJ2-7	CASSYGAGGAYEQYF	TGTGCCAGCAGCTACGGAGCCGGGGGGGCCTACGAGCAGTACTTC
TRBD2	.	TRBV7-8	TRBJ2-1	CASSSIGGIYNEQFF	TGTGCCAGCAGTTCTATCGGGGGGATATACAATGAGCAGTTCTTC
TRBD2	.	TRBV15	TRBJ2-1	CATSLSGGSYNEQFF	TGTGCCACCAGCTTAAGCGGGGGGTCCTACAATGAGCAGTTCTTC
TRBD1	few	TRBV5-1	TRBJ1-1	CASRSQGATTEAFF	TGCGCCAGCAGGTCACAGGGGGCAACGACTGAAGCTTTCTTT
TRBD1	.	TRBV11-2	TRBJ1-4	CASSLGTGDGEKLFF	TGTGCCAGCAGCTTAGGGACAGGGGACGGGGAAAAACTGTTTTTT